This paragraph reports one T cell receptor beta chain. The antigen is not known. UMIs and sample barcodes were carried by the TCR alpha and TCR beta cDNA libraries that 5'RACE produced using constant-segment primers. MiXCR was run by TCRdb on the 5' RACE reads, yielding one entry per CDR3 protein. This sample yields 530,000 or so distinct CDR3 sequences, of which 15% to 20% are seen a single time; about 7.5% belongs to the top ten. The data originate from a study of T-cell memory formation after mild COVID-19. Whole-study context: Largely donor-specific sequence clusters came from a couple of donors. General study results and limits: Day 15 to 85 contracting clones showed balanced CD4/CD8; later expanders leaned CD4+. Clonal second-wave expansions that peaked on day 37 had unconfirmed SARS-CoV-2 specificity.

Germline V gene sequence: CDR1 SEHNR, CDR2 FQNEAQ (reference sequence). The CDR3 extends over 12 amino acids. Trimming took 5 bases from V and 6 from J, leaving 10 bases between them. V usage is TRBV7-9 and J usage is TRBJ1-1; TRBD1 might be the D (5 bases). Sequenced sample: PBMCs or a T cell subset sorted from them (not recorded which). The TCR comes from an adult woman who had mild COVID-19 (a few samples of this study predate the infection). Cell type and time point are not known. CDR3 protein: CASSTGDSEAFF. Here the CDR3 DNA reads TGTGCCAGCAGCACTGGGGACTCTGAAGCTTTCTTT.